This T cell receptor beta chain is from a study of T cell responses to AZD1222 COVID-19 vaccine. There are 14 residues in the CDR3. The germline gives CDR1 MDHEN, CDR2 SYDVKM. V dropped 3 bases and J dropped 10; count of bases not matched to a gene: 6. Sequencing used immunoSEQ multiplex PCR; TCRdb keeps in-frame clones, though not all of them. The sample carries around 120,000 clones, 85% to 95% recorded once. This clone was detected once. Antigen specificity is unknown. Regarding the study as a whole: Among those given AZD1222, only five or six were seropositive at baseline.

This specimen was peripheral blood, taken 28 days after the second AZD1222 dose. This clonotype was obtained from an adult who received the AZD1222 COVID-19 vaccine. J is TRBJ2-1 and V is TRBV28, with 10 bases matching TRBD2. The CDR3, as DNA: TGTGCCAGCAGTTTGCTAGCGGGGGCCATCGAGCAGTTCTTC. The encoded protein is CASSLLAGAIEQFF.